These 31 T cell receptor beta chains came from one sample sequenced in a study of radiation and T cells in renal cell carcinoma. Time point defined: blood 2 weeks post-SBRT. Described treatment: 15 Gy SBRT to primary tumor, nephrectomy 4 weeks later. TCRdb's table, derived via immunoSEQ multiplex PCR, lists solely in-frame clones and lacks some. The table lists some 150,000 clones, roughly 87% of them singletons. The specimen comprised blood, sampled from a patient whose treatment included radiotherapy and nephrectomy. These receptor sequences come from a woman aged 45-65 years with renal cell carcinoma.

V and J are TRBV2 and TRBJ1-1; no reliable D call. Germline CDR1 and CDR2: SNHLY and FYNNEI. This CDR3 has 11 residues. Deletions cut 7 bases from V and 10 bases from J, with 13 bases between. The DNA for the CDR3 is TGTGCCAGCAACCTTCGGACGGGAGCTTTCTTT. Its protein product is CASNLRTGAFF. The full variable domain, completed using reference TRBV2 and TRBJ1-1, is EPEVTQTPSHQVTQMGQEVILRCVPISNHLYFYWYRQILGQKVEFLVSFYNNEISEKSEIFDDQFSVERPDGSNFTLKIRSTKLEDSAMYFCASNLRTGAFFGQGTRLTVV.

The chain couples TRBV7-2 to TRBJ2-1, with no clear D. The V end lost 0 bases, the J end lost 0 bases, and 3 bases lay between the germline ends. The germline V gene encodes CDR1 SGHTA and CDR2 FQGNSA. The CDR3 spans 14 residues. CDR3 DNA sequence: TGTGCCAGCAGCTTAGCGAGCTCCTACAATGAGCAGTTCTTC. Translating gives CASSLASSYNEQFF.

This chain links TRBV11-2 with TRBJ1-4; 10 bases agree with TRBD1. The CDR3 totals 14 residues. V lost 3 bases, J lost 6 bases, and 1 base stayed unmatched. Germline CDR1 SGHAT, CDR2 FQNNGV. This chain's CDR3 is CASSFGTGDEKLFF. DNA of the CDR3: TGTGCCAGCAGCTTCGGGACAGGGGATGAAAAACTGTTTTTT. The variable domain in full, completed from reference TRBV11-2 and TRBJ1-4, reads EAGVAQSPRYKIIEKRQSVAFWCNPISGHATLYWYQQILGQGPKLLIQFQNNGVVDDSQLPKDRFSAERLKGVDSTLKIQPAKLEDSAVYLCASSFGTGDEKLFFGSGTQLSVL.

The chain couples TRBV6-1 to TRBJ1-1; no clear D gene. From germline, CDR1 is MNHNS and CDR2 SASEGT. V shed 4 bases and J shed 4 bases, with 13 bases lying between them. This CDR3 comprises 14 residues. The CDR3 coding sequence is TGTGCCAGCAGTGCCCGAGACTCGATCACTGAAGCTTTCTTT. Translating it yields CASSARDSITEAFF.

The rearrangement joins TRBV2 to TRBJ1-2, with TRBD1 as a possible D gene (5 bases). The CDR3 totals 14 residues. The V and J ends lost 6 bases and 0 bases respectively, with 11 bases between them. CDR1 is SNHLY, CDR2 FYNNEI, per germline. CDR3 in DNA: TGTGCCAGCAGGTCGGGGGAAACTAACTATGGCTACACCTTC. Protein sequence: CASRSGETNYGYTF.

The chain has TRBV4-2 and TRBJ1-6; D call uncertain. The CDR3 runs 16 residues. Trimming removed 1 base at V and 5 bases at J, with 12 bases between. The germline gives CDR1 LGHNA, CDR2 YNFKEQ. The CDR3: CASSQGVGFDNSPLHF. CDR3 bases: TGTGCCAGCAGCCAAGGAGTGGGGTTCGATAATTCACCCCTCCACTTT.

The V and J genes are TRBV2 and TRBJ1-5; D possibly corresponds to TRBD1 (6 bases). Germline CDR1 and CDR2: SNHLY and FYNNEI. The CDR3 is 13 amino acids. V lost 6 bases to trimming and J lost 4 bases, with 10 bases between them. The CDR3 DNA reads as TGTGCCAGCAGGGACAGCCGGAATCAGCCCCAGCATTTT. It yields the protein CASRDSRNQPQHF.

The chain combines TRBV19 with TRBJ2-7; D might be TRBD1 (6 bases). Between the trimmed V and J ends, which lost 1 base and 2 bases, there was a span of 15 bases. Germline-derived CDR1 and CDR2 are LNHDA and SQIVND (reference sequence). The CDR3 is 16 residues long. The CDR3 loop reads CASSIAGAFPAYEQYF. CDR3 nucleotide sequence: TGTGCCAGTAGTATAGCAGGGGCATTTCCCGCCTACGAGCAGTACTTC.

This clone occurred once. The V call is TRBV7-8, the J call TRBJ2-5; D call uncertain. Germline CDR1 reads SGHVS; CDR2 reads FQNEAQ. The CDR3 sequence is 12 residues long. V gave up 1 base and J gave up 3 bases, with 3 bases separating them. The CDR3 nucleotides read TGTGCCAGCAGCTTAGGAAAAGAGACCCAGTACTTC. Protein: CASSLGKETQYF. Full variable domain (remainder filled in from reference TRBV7-8 and TRBJ2-5): GAGVSQSPRYKVAKRGQDVALRCDPISGHVSLFWYQQALGQGPEFLTYFQNEAQLDKSGLPSDRFFAERPEGSVSTLKIQRTQQEDSAVYLCASSLGKETQYFGPGTRLLVL.

This sequence joins TRBV18 and TRBJ1-5; perhaps TRBD1 as D (6 bases). Germline V gene lookup returns CDR1 KGHSH and CDR2 LQKENI. The V gene lost 6 bases and the J gene lost 0 bases, with 18 bases spanning the gap. The CDR3 runs 17 residues. Here the CDR3 DNA reads TGTGCCAGCTCCCTCAGGCGACAGGCGGATAGCAATCAGCCCCAGCATTTT. Its protein is CASSLRRQADSNQPQHF.

A few counts support this clone. The CDR3 region is CARGGDYGYTF. In nucleotides, the CDR3 is TGTGCCCGCGGGGGGGACTATGGCTACACCTTC. This chain uses TRBV6-1 with TRBJ1-2; a possible D gene is TRBD1 (5 bases). The germline V gene encodes CDR1 MNHNS and CDR2 SASEGT. Trimming pared 11 bases from V and 3 bases from J, leaving 10 bases between. The CDR3 is made up of 11 amino acids.

J is TRBJ1-2 and V is TRBV9; 12 positions match TRBD1. CDR3 length: 15 amino acids. The germline gives CDR1 SGDLS, CDR2 YYNGEE. The V and J ends lost 2 bases and 7 bases, in that order; junction bases with no gene match: 6. This CDR3 reads CASSVVGQGAVGYTF. The CDR3 coding sequence is TGTGCCAGCAGCGTTGTGGGACAGGGGGCAGTTGGCTACACCTTC.

The genes are TRBV7-9 and TRBJ2-3, with 8 bases that match TRBD1. V gave up 1 base and J gave up 4 bases; unmatched junction bases: 13. CDR3 length: 18 residues. Germline CDR1 reads SEHNR; CDR2 reads FQNEAQ (reference sequence). CDR3 DNA: TGTGCCAGCAGCTTAGTACGAGACAGGGGACGCCCCCCAGATACGCAGTATTTT. It encodes CASSLVRDRGRPPDTQYF.

This rearrangement joins TRBV6-1 to TRBJ2-2, with a weak D call TRBD2 (5 bases). Trimming shortened V by 5 bases and J by 4 bases, and 14 bases separated the two germline ends. The germline V gene encodes CDR1 MNHNS and CDR2 SASEGT. The CDR3 extends over 15 amino acids. The CDR3 sequence is CASSQRRFGTGELFF. The CDR3 DNA is TGTGCCAGCAGTCAAAGGAGGTTTGGCACCGGGGAGCTGTTTTTT.

The CDR3, as DNA: TGCGCCAGCAGATGGACCGGGACAGGGTACAATGAGCAGTTCTTC. This encodes CASRWTGTGYNEQFF. The chain carries TRBV5-1 and TRBJ2-1; 9 positions match TRBD1. With 5 bases clipped from V and 4 bases from J, the junction kept 7 bases outside the gene matches. This CDR3 has 15 amino acids. Per the germline V gene, CDR1 is SGHRS and CDR2 is YFSETQ.

The rearrangement links TRBV7-9 to TRBJ1-4; 7 bases line up with TRBD1. Germline V gene sequence: CDR1 SEHNR, CDR2 FQNEAQ (reference sequence). CDR3 length equals 16 residues. Trimming took 6 bases from V and 0 from J; bases not matched to a gene: 7. The CDR3 coding sequence is TGTGCCAGCAGGCGACAGGGAACTGCAACTAATGAAAAACTGTTTTTT. It codes for CASRRQGTATNEKLFF. Full variable domain (missing parts from reference TRBV7-9 and TRBJ1-4): DTGVSQNPRHKITKRGQNVTFRCDPISEHNRLYWYRQTLGQGPEFLTYFQNEAQLEKSRLLSDRFSAERPKGSFSTLEIQRTEQGDSAMYLCASRRQGTATNEKLFFGSGTQLSVL.

The V and J genes are TRBV11-1 and TRBJ1-4; 8 bases are a match to TRBD1. Trimming took 5 bases from V and 7 from J; bases not matched to a gene: 9. The CDR3 is made up of 15 amino acids. Germline V gene sequence: CDR1 SGHAT, CDR2 FQDESV (reference sequence). CDR3 protein: CASSHYRGKAEKLFF. In nucleotides, the CDR3 is TGTGCCAGCAGCCACTACAGGGGGAAGGCTGAAAAACTGTTTTTT.

CDR3 protein: CASSWGVGEQYF. CDR3 nucleotide sequence: TGTGCCAGCAGCTGGGGGGTTGGAGAGCAGTACTTC. J is TRBJ2-7 and V is TRBV7-2; a possible D gene is TRBD2 (6 bases). With 4 bases removed from V and 7 bases from J, the gap between germline ends came to 11 bases. Germline-derived CDR1 and CDR2 are SGHTA and FQGNSA. CDR3 length equals 12 residues.

The V and J genes are TRBV19 and TRBJ2-1; 11 bases are a match to TRBD2. The CDR3 totals 16 residues. Trimming at V came to 4 bases and at J to 8 bases, leaving 10 bases not matched to a gene. The germline gives CDR1 LNHDA, CDR2 SQIVND (reference sequence). CDR3: CASSKKLAGAGDEQFF. The CDR3 nucleotides are TGTGCCAGTAGTAAAAAACTAGCGGGGGCCGGGGATGAGCAGTTCTTC.

The rearrangement links TRBV7-2 to TRBJ2-2; D may be TRBD2 (6 bases). The CDR3 totals 15 residues. Germline assignment: CDR1 SGHTA and CDR2 FQGNSA. Between the trimmed V and J ends, which lost 5 bases and 4 bases, there was a span of 14 bases. CDR3 sequence: CASSLRRGGTGELFF. The DNA for the CDR3 is TGTGCCAGCAGCCTCCGGAGGGGTGGCACCGGGGAGCTGTTTTTT.

This clone occurred once. The chain links TRBV5-4 to TRBJ1-2, with D possibly TRBD1 on 5 matching bases. Looked up from germline, CDR1 is SGHNT and CDR2 is YYREEE (reference sequence). Trimming stripped 4 bases from V and 0 bases from J, with 10 bases between. The CDR3 length is 14 residues. CDR3 sequence: CASSGMTANYGYTF. The CDR3 DNA follows: TGTGCCAGCAGCGGGATGACAGCTAACTATGGCTACACCTTC. Using reference TRBV5-4 and TRBJ1-2 for the parts outside the CDR3, the full variable domain is ETGVTQSPTHLIKTRGQQVTLRCSSQSGHNTVSWYQQALGQGPQFIFQYYREEENGRGNFPPRFSGLQFPNYSSELNVNALELDDSALYLCASSGMTANYGYTFGSGTRLTVV.

The V gene is TRBV2, the J gene TRBJ1-1, with no clear D. The V end lost 7 bases, the J end lost 1 base, and 10 bases lay between the germline ends. This CDR3 comprises 13 residues. Germline-derived CDR1 and CDR2 are SNHLY and FYNNEI. This CDR3 is CASILPRNTEAFF. CDR3 bases: TGTGCCAGCATACTCCCCCGGAACACTGAAGCTTTCTTT.

The chain couples TRBV7-9 to TRBJ2-2; no firm D call. Germline-derived CDR1 and CDR2 are SEHNR and FQNEAQ (reference sequence). V lost 3 bases, J lost 3 bases, and 8 bases lay in between. The CDR3 covers 14 residues. CDR3 protein: CASSFAGYTGELFF. Here the CDR3 DNA reads TGTGCCAGCAGCTTTGCAGGCTACACCGGGGAGCTGTTTTTT.

The chain links TRBV13 to TRBJ2-6; D is undetermined. The V end lost 0 bases, the J end lost 0 bases, and 6 bases lay between the germline ends. This CDR3 comprises 16 residues. Per germline, CDR1 PRHDT and CDR2 FYEKMQ (reference sequence). CDR3 protein: CASSLGSVSGANVLTF. The CDR3 DNA sequence: TGTGCCAGCAGCTTAGGATCTGTCTCTGGGGCCAACGTCCTGACTTTC.

The V and J genes are TRBV5-5 and TRBJ2-1; 8 nucleotides match TRBD1. V trimming: 0 bases; J trimming: 13 bases; junction bases outside the gene matches: 6. Germline loops: CDR1 SGHKS, CDR2 YYEKEE (reference sequence). The CDR3 is 13 residues long. The CDR3 region is CASSLVLGTGQFF. The CDR3, as DNA: TGTGCCAGCAGCTTGGTCCTAGGGACAGGCCAGTTCTTC.

This chain connects TRBV19 to TRBJ1-2, with 9 positions matching TRBD1. From germline, CDR1 is LNHDA and CDR2 SQIVND (reference sequence). Trimming took 7 bases from V and 2 from J; bases not matched to a gene: 11. The CDR3 runs to 16 residues. Here the CDR3 reads CASIEGWGTGNYGYTF. The CDR3 DNA reads TGTGCCAGTATAGAAGGATGGGGGACAGGGAACTATGGCTACACCTTC.

The chain couples TRBV2 to TRBJ1-1, with unresolved D. Trimming left V 4 bases short and J 2 bases short, with 11 bases between. CDR3 size: 14 residues. The germline V gene has CDR1 SNHLY and CDR2 FYNNEI. The CDR3 DNA reads as TGTGCCAGCAGTGCGGACTCCCTAAACACTGAAGCTTTCTTT. This encodes CASSADSLNTEAFF.

This chain uses TRBV29-1 with TRBJ1-2; 9 nucleotides line up with TRBD1. J was trimmed by 6 bases and V by 2 bases; bases with no gene match: 10. The CDR3 runs to 15 residues. Germline values: CDR1 SQVTM, CDR2 ANQGSEA. The CDR3 region is CSVERSPGQGNGYTF. The CDR3 DNA sequence: TGCAGCGTTGAACGTTCCCCGGGACAGGGCAATGGCTACACCTTC.

V is TRBV7-2 and J is TRBJ2-7; 7 positions match TRBD1. Trimming at V came to 5 bases and at J to 0 bases, leaving 7 bases not matched to a gene. The CDR3 is made up of 15 amino acids. In germline, CDR1 is SGHTA, CDR2 FQGNSA. The CDR3: CASSLRGQGSYEQYF. The CDR3 DNA reads TGTGCCAGCAGCCTGAGGGGGCAAGGCTCCTACGAGCAGTACTTC. The complete variable domain, with remaining parts taken from reference TRBV7-2 and TRBJ2-7, reads GAGVSQSPSNKVTEKGKDVELRCDPISGHTALYWYRQSLGQGLEFLIYFQGNSAPDKSGLPSDRFSAERTGGSVSTLTIQRTQQEDSAVYLCASSLRGQGSYEQYFGPGTRLTVT.

The chain is built from TRBV19 and TRBJ1-3; 9 bases fit TRBD1. The germline CDR1 and CDR2 sequences are LNHDA and SQIVND (reference sequence). Trimming removed 3 bases from V and 6 bases from J; junction bases left unmatched: 6. The CDR3 extends over 15 amino acids. CDR3 sequence reads: CASSINRGRENTIYF. For the CDR3, the DNA is TGTGCCAGTAGTATTAACAGGGGGCGCGAAAACACCATATATTTT.

The CDR3 DNA is TGTGCCAGCAGTTACGCGTCGAGAGCTTTCTTT. Amino acids: CASSYASRAFF. J is TRBJ1-1 and V is TRBV6-1, with D unresolved. Trimming stripped 5 bases from V and 10 bases from J, with 11 bases between. CDR1 and CDR2 (germline): MNHNS, SASEGT. This CDR3 has 11 amino acids.